This entry lists 30 T cell receptor beta chains sequenced from one sample in a study of CD8 T cells in ankylosing spondylitis. These TCRs are of unknown antigen specificity. Study-level results: Seven to nine highly homologous variants made up a TCR beta motif, and this motif appeared characteristic of ankylosing spondylitis blood.

MiXCR, run by TCRdb on the 5' RACE reads, gives a single entry per CDR3 protein. This sample has around 450,000 distinct CDR3 sequences; 25% to 30% occur once, and the top ten carry about 0.92%. What was sequenced was blood, either unsorted or a sorted T cell fraction (not recorded which). These receptors all stem from a male donor with ankylosing spondylitis.

The J gene is TRBJ2-7, the V gene TRBV5-6; D may match TRBD1 or TRBD2 (5 bases each). V was shortened by 5 bases and J by 7 bases, with 13 bases between the two germline ends. This CDR3 spans 12 amino acids. In germline, CDR1 is SGHDT, CDR2 YYEEEE. For the CDR3, the DNA is TGTGCCAGCAGAAGGGGACCGGGGGAGCAGTACGTC. Translated, it gives CASRRGPGEQYV.

The rearrangement links TRBV5-1 to TRBJ2-7; D unresolved. The CDR3 spans 14 residues. The germline CDR1 and CDR2 sequences are SGHRS and YFSETQ. The V end was cut by 0 bases, the J end by 3 bases, with 10 bases between. The CDR3 DNA reads as TGCGCCAGCAGCTTGGAGGGCGGCTACTACGAGCAGTACTTC. The encoded protein is CASSLEGGYYEQYF.

The table lists this clonotype with a few counts. In nucleotides, the CDR3 is TGTGCCAGCAGCTTAGCTTTGGCGCTAGCGGGCATAGATGCAGATACGCAGTATTTT. Its translation is CASSLALALAGIDADTQYF. This chain links TRBV7-2 with TRBJ2-3; 8 bases match TRBD2. The CDR3 spans 19 residues. Trimming removed 0 bases from V and 4 bases from J; junction bases left unmatched: 15. Per germline, CDR1 SGHTA and CDR2 FQGNSA.

This chain connects TRBV20-1 to TRBJ1-1; D is uncertain. Germline V lookup: CDR1 DFQATT, CDR2 SNEGSKA (reference sequence). V shed 3 bases and J shed 3 bases, with 5 bases lying between them. The CDR3 extends over 11 amino acids. The CDR3 DNA is TGCAGTGCTAGGGCTTACACTGAAGCTTTCTTT. Protein product: CSARAYTEAFF.

The chain combines TRBV11-2 with TRBJ2-3; D may be TRBD1 (6 bases). There are 15 residues in the CDR3. The V end lost 5 bases, the J end lost 2 bases, and 14 bases lay between the germline ends. Germline V gene lookup returns CDR1 SGHAT and CDR2 FQNNGV. The CDR3 region has the DNA TGTGCCAGCAGCCCCCGACAGGAACCCACAGATACGCAGTATTTT. The encoded protein is CASSPRQEPTDTQYF. The whole variable domain, remainder taken from reference TRBV11-2 and TRBJ2-3, is EAGVAQSPRYKIIEKRQSVAFWCNPISGHATLYWYQQILGQGPKLLIQFQNNGVVDDSQLPKDRFSAERLKGVDSTLKIQPAKLEDSAVYLCASSPRQEPTDTQYFGPGTRLTVL.

The chain couples TRBV20-1 to TRBJ1-2; 8 bases map to TRBD1. The CDR3 contains 14 residues. V dropped 6 bases and J dropped 3; count of bases not matched to a gene: 9. CDR1 and CDR2 from the germline V gene are DFQATT and SNEGSKA (reference sequence). The CDR3 nucleotides read TGCAGTGCACCGGGACAGGATCGGTACTATGGCTACACCTTC. Translating it yields CSAPGQDRYYGYTF.

This clonotype has only a few counts. The V and J genes are TRBV5-1 and TRBJ2-3; TRBD1 agrees at 7 bases. CDR1 is SGHRS and CDR2 is YFSETQ in the germline V gene. This CDR3 comprises 16 residues. The V and J ends lost 4 bases and 0 bases, in that order; junction bases with no gene match: 8. As DNA, the CDR3 is TGCGCCAGCAGCGCGAATCCGGGACAGAGCACAGATACGCAGTATTTT. It translates to CASSANPGQSTDTQYF.

This clonotype has a count of ten or more. The chain recombines TRBV7-2 with TRBJ2-2, with TRBD2 matching 8 bases. V lost 8 bases and J lost 4; bases outside the gene matches: 6. The length of the CDR3 is 14 residues. Looked up from germline, CDR1 is SGHTA and CDR2 is FQGNSA. This CDR3 reads CASARGTSTGELFF. DNA for the CDR3: TGTGCCAGCGCTAGAGGGACTAGCACCGGGGAGCTGTTTTTT. The whole variable domain, filled in from reference TRBV7-2 and TRBJ2-2, reads GAGVSQSPSNKVTEKGKDVELRCDPISGHTALYWYRQSLGQGLEFLIYFQGNSAPDKSGLPSDRFSAERTGGSVSTLTIQRTQQEDSAVYLCASARGTSTGELFFGEGSRLTVL.

This clonotype has a handful of counts. This chain links TRBV5-1 with TRBJ2-5; no reliable D call. V dropped 4 bases and J dropped 5 bases, with 18 bases sitting between them. Germline lookup yields CDR1 SGHRS and CDR2 YFSETQ. The CDR3 totals 15 residues. CDR3 DNA: TGCGCCAGCAGCGCCCTCGGTCCACCGCAGGAGACCCAGTACTTC. It is translated as CASSALGPPQETQYF.

The rearrangement joins TRBV19 to TRBJ1-1; perhaps TRBD1 as D (6 bases). Looked up from germline, CDR1 is LNHDA and CDR2 is SQIVND (reference sequence). The CDR3 length is 16 residues. Trimming shortened V by 0 bases and J by 4 bases, and 15 bases separated the two germline ends. CDR3: CASSIDRQGLGTEAFF. CDR3 coding DNA: TGTGCCAGTAGTATAGATCGCCAGGGGCTGGGCACTGAAGCTTTCTTT.

J is TRBJ1-5 and V is TRBV30; no clear D. There are 14 residues in the CDR3. Germline CDR1 reads GTSNPN; CDR2 reads SVGIG (reference sequence). The ends were cut back, 0 bases at V and 3 bases at J, with 9 bases in the middle. CDR3: CAWSVTNYNQPQHF. The CDR3 DNA reads TGTGCCTGGAGTGTCACGAACTACAATCAGCCCCAGCATTTT.

This clonotype was counted between two and nine times. The chain carries TRBV10-2 and TRBJ2-3, with TRBD2 identical over 7 bases. After removal of 6 bases from V and 5 bases from J, the junction contained 8 bases not matched to a gene. This CDR3 has 14 residues. Per germline, CDR1 WSHSY and CDR2 SAAADI. For the CDR3, the DNA is TGCGCCAGCAGCCCTGGACTAGTACAAGATACGCAGTATTTT. This sequence encodes CASSPGLVQDTQYF.

This clonotype was detected a few times. The rearrangement links TRBV7-9 to TRBJ1-1; TRBD1 is a possible D gene (5 bases). The germline CDR1 and CDR2 sequences are SEHNR and FQNEAQ (reference sequence). V gave up 5 bases and J gave up 0 bases, with 16 bases separating them. CDR3 length: 16 residues. This CDR3 reads CASSRTGGFMNTEAFF. In DNA form, the CDR3 reads TGTGCCAGCAGCCGAACCGGGGGATTCATGAACACTGAAGCTTTCTTT.

This clonotype has more than one count but fewer than ten. The V gene is TRBV20-1, the J gene TRBJ1-2, with D possibly matching TRBD1 (5 bases). The CDR3 is 14 amino acids. V was trimmed by 3 bases and J by 2 bases, leaving 13 bases between them. CDR1 DFQATT and CDR2 SNEGSKA come from the germline V gene (reference sequence). The CDR3 DNA follows: TGCAGTGCTAGGCGGGGGAGCTTCAACTATGGCTACACCTTC. Encoded protein: CSARRGSFNYGYTF.

The sample holds a few counts of this clonotype. The chain is built from TRBV30 and TRBJ1-6; no definite D call. V was cut by 4 bases and J by 0 bases, with 13 bases left in between. Germline CDR1 GTSNPN, CDR2 SVGIG (reference sequence). The CDR3 contains 16 residues. DNA for the CDR3: TGTGCCTGGAAGAAGGCGGGGAGCTCCTATAATTCACCCCTCCACTTT. Its translation is CAWKKAGSSYNSPLHF.

The chain has TRBV24-1 and TRBJ1-5; unclear D gene. Germline lookup yields CDR1 KGHDR and CDR2 SFDVKD. This CDR3 contains 18 residues. Trimming removed 3 bases from V and 5 bases from J, with 22 bases in between. DNA for the CDR3: TGTGCCACCAGTGATCCCCCGGGGAGAACCCTCGATCATCAGCCCCAGCATTTT. It encodes CATSDPPGRTLDHQPQHF.

J is TRBJ2-1 and V is TRBV20-1, with 7 bases aligning to TRBD1. The CDR3 has 13 amino acids. With 6 bases clipped from V and 2 bases from J, the junction kept 4 bases outside the gene matches. Looked up from germline, CDR1 is DFQATT and CDR2 is SNEGSKA (reference sequence). The DNA of the CDR3 is TGCAGTGCAAGACAGGGACCCTACAATGAGCAGTTCTTC. Encoded protein: CSARQGPYNEQFF.

The gene calls are TRBV11-2 and TRBJ2-3, with 8 bases matching TRBD2. Germline loops: CDR1 SGHAT, CDR2 FQNNGV. CDR3 size: 13 residues. V was clipped by 0 bases and J by 8 bases; unmatched bases: 1. The CDR3 sequence: CASSLDREGTQYF. Written as DNA, the CDR3 is TGTGCCAGCAGCTTAGATCGGGAGGGTACGCAGTATTTT.

This clonotype showed up just a few times. The chain combines TRBV10-3 with TRBJ2-5; the D gene is possibly TRBD2 (6 bases). V lost 10 bases and J lost 0, with 30 bases in between. The CDR3 has 19 residues. From germline, CDR1 is ENHRY and CDR2 SYGVKD. The CDR3 spells CATQSSLGGSQSDQETQYF. DNA of the CDR3: TGTGCCACCCAAAGCTCTCTAGGAGGGTCCCAATCGGACCAAGAGACCCAGTACTTC.

This clonotype was counted a few times. CDR3 nucleotide sequence: TGTGCCAGCAGCTCCCCCGGGAAGCCAGATACGCAGTATTTT. Residues: CASSSPGKPDTQYF. V is TRBV7-2 and J is TRBJ2-3; tentative D call: TRBD2 (5 bases). CDR1 SGHTA and CDR2 FQGNSA come from the germline V gene. The CDR3 runs to 14 residues. V was cut by 4 bases and J by 4 bases, with 12 bases left in between.

This clonotype was detected many times. V usage is TRBV5-1 and J usage is TRBJ1-1; TRBD1 matches at 8 bases. V trimming: 2 bases; J trimming: 0 bases; junction bases outside the gene matches: 0. The germline V gene encodes CDR1 SGHRS and CDR2 YFSETQ. This CDR3 is built from 14 residues. The CDR3 sequence: CASSLQGVNTEAFF. The DNA of the CDR3 is TGCGCCAGCAGCTTACAGGGGGTGAACACTGAAGCTTTCTTT. Full variable domain (remainder filled in from reference TRBV5-1 and TRBJ1-1): KAGVTQTPRYLIKTRGQQVTLSCSPISGHRSVSWYQQTPGQGLQFLFEYFSETQRNKGNFPGRFSGRQFSNSRSEMNVSTLELGDSALYLCASSLQGVNTEAFFGQGTRLTVV.

The gene calls are TRBV20-1 and TRBJ1-1; D is unresolved. Germline values: CDR1 DFQATT, CDR2 SNEGSKA (reference sequence). CDR3 length: 13 residues. The V gene lost 2 bases and the J gene lost 1 base, with 8 bases spanning the gap. The CDR3 region has the DNA TGCAGTGCTAGATTCAGCAGGAACACTGAAGCTTTCTTT. Translation: CSARFSRNTEAFF.

The chain links TRBV3-1 to TRBJ2-4; D is ambiguous. V dropped 0 bases and J dropped 9 bases, with 9 bases sitting between them. CDR1 LGHDT and CDR2 YNNKEL come from the germline V gene (reference sequence). The CDR3 spans 13 residues. The CDR3 spells CASSQDIGSIQYF. CDR3 in DNA: TGTGCCAGCAGCCAAGATATCGGATCCATTCAGTACTTC.

V is TRBV24-1 and J is TRBJ2-1; D is possibly TRBD1 or TRBD2 (6 bases each). Germline assignment: CDR1 KGHDR and CDR2 SFDVKD. V lost 2 bases to trimming and J lost 6 bases, with 22 bases between them. The CDR3 is 18 amino acids. DNA of the CDR3: TGTGCCACCAGTGATTATCCGGGAAGAGGGGGGACGAGCAATGAGCAGTTCTTC. As protein: CATSDYPGRGGTSNEQFF.

This chain links TRBV27 with TRBJ1-1; 7 positions agree with TRBD1. Looked up from germline, CDR1 is MNHEY and CDR2 is SMNVEV (reference sequence). The CDR3 runs to 13 residues. Trimming at V came to 6 bases and at J to 5 bases, leaving 6 bases not matched to a gene. The CDR3 DNA sequence: TGTGCCAGCAGGCTATCAGGGGGAACTGAAGCTTTCTTT. Protein: CASRLSGGTEAFF.

The chain has TRBV4-2 and TRBJ2-6, with 7 bases lining up with TRBD1. Germline CDR1 is LGHNA and CDR2 is YNFKEQ. The CDR3 is 19 amino acids. V lost 4 bases, J lost 0 bases, and 12 bases stayed unmatched. The CDR3 DNA reads as TGTGCCAGCAGCCCGGGACAGCAATATACGTTCTCTGGGGCCAACGTCCTGACTTTC. Amino acids: CASSPGQQYTFSGANVLTF.

This clonotype has more than one count but fewer than ten. The chain carries TRBV7-2 and TRBJ2-3; D possibly uses TRBD1 or TRBD2 (5 bases each). This CDR3 comprises 16 residues. V lost 5 bases and J 0 bases, leaving 15 bases between the germline ends. CDR1 SGHTA and CDR2 FQGNSA come from the germline V gene. CDR3 coding DNA: TGTGCCAGCAGCCGAGAGGGGAGACCTAGCACAGATACGCAGTATTTT. Translated, it gives CASSREGRPSTDTQYF.

This clonotype was seen a handful of times. The chain joins TRBV29-1 to TRBJ2-1; possibly TRBD1 for D (6 bases). CDR3 length: 12 amino acids. Germline CDR1 is SQVTM and CDR2 is ANQGSEA. Trimming removed 5 bases from V and 8 bases from J, with 13 bases in between. The CDR3 DNA follows: TGCAGCGTTTGGACTGGGGGCGATGAGCAGTTCTTC. This gives the protein CSVWTGGDEQFF.

The chain couples TRBV5-4 to TRBJ1-1; D perhaps matches TRBD1 (6 bases). Germline values: CDR1 SGHNT, CDR2 YYREEE (reference sequence). V gave up 4 bases and J gave up 5 bases, with 18 bases separating them. This CDR3 region has 15 residues. This chain's CDR3 is CASSPFVRGRTEAFF. In DNA, the CDR3 is TGTGCCAGCAGCCCCTTTGTGCGGGGGCGAACTGAAGCTTTCTTT.

J is TRBJ1-1 and V is TRBV3-1; D unresolved. This CDR3 has 15 amino acids. The V end was cut by 4 bases, the J end by 7 bases, with 19 bases between. In germline, CDR1 is LGHDT, CDR2 YNNKEL (reference sequence). The CDR3 loop is CASSPSVSGTLEAFF. The CDR3 coding sequence is TGTGCCAGCAGCCCATCGGTTTCGGGTACCCTTGAAGCTTTCTTT.